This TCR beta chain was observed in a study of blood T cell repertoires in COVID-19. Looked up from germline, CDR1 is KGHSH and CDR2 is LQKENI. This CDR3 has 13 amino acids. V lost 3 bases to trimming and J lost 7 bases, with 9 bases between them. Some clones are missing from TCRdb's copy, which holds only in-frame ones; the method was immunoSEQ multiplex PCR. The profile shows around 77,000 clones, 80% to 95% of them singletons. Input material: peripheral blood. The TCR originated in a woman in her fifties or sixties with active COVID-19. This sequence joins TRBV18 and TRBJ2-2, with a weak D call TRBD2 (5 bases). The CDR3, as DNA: TGTGCCAGCTCACCGACGGGGAACGGGGAGCTGTTTTTT. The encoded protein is CASSPTGNGELFF.